The 16 T cell receptor beta chains given below trace back to one sample, sequenced in a study of OX40 agonist ivuxolimab in advanced cancers. Repertoires were generated with immunoSEQ multiplex PCR, while TCRdb's copy carries only in-frame clones and drops some. The sample lists 95,000 to 150,000 clones, 90% to 95% occurring once. The sample in question was CD4+ or CD8+ T cells sorted from blood, obtained in a trial of the OX40 agonist ivuxolimab. Receptors originate from an adult with an advanced solid tumor such as melanoma, head and neck, liver or kidney cancer.

The chain employs TRBV7-2 and TRBJ2-3; D call uncertain. CDR3 length: 16 residues. CDR1 SGHTA and CDR2 FQGNSA come from the germline V gene. Trimming stripped 1 base from V and 1 base from J, with 12 bases between. Here the CDR3 DNA reads TGTGCCAGCAGCTTAGACGTAGGATTCGGCACAGATACGCAGTATTTT. The encoded protein is CASSLDVGFGTDTQYF.

The chain couples TRBV5-1 to TRBJ1-2; perhaps TRBD1 as D (5 bases). The germline V gene encodes CDR1 SGHRS and CDR2 YFSETQ. The CDR3 spans 13 residues. V was cut by 2 bases and J by 8 bases, with 13 bases left in between. The CDR3 coding sequence is TGCGCCAGCAGCTTTCTAGGAGGGGAGGGCTACACCTTC. It yields the protein CASSFLGGEGYTF.

The V and J genes are TRBV6-1 and TRBJ2-7, with 9 positions matching TRBD2. The V and J ends lost 6 bases and 5 bases, in that order; junction bases with no gene match: 8. CDR1 and CDR2 (germline): MNHNS, SASEGT. The CDR3 is made up of 14 amino acids. The CDR3 sequence: CASRPSGGFHEQYF. CDR3 in DNA: TGTGCCAGCAGACCGAGCGGGGGGTTCCACGAGCAGTACTTC.

This clone was seen a single time. The rearrangement joins TRBV18 to TRBJ2-7; no definite D call. V lost 3 bases, J lost 4 bases, and 13 bases lay in between. Germline lookup yields CDR1 KGHSH and CDR2 LQKENI. This CDR3 spans 14 amino acids. The CDR3 region has the DNA TGTGCCAGCTCACCCTCGGACCCTAGATACGAGCAGTACTTC. Residues: CASSPSDPRYEQYF.

The chain carries TRBV5-1 and TRBJ1-1, with D uncertain. V lost 4 bases to trimming and J lost 0 bases, with 13 bases between them. Germline assignment: CDR1 SGHRS and CDR2 YFSETQ. This CDR3 is built from 15 residues. The CDR3 here is CASSPVGSMNTEAFF. DNA for the CDR3: TGCGCCAGCAGCCCTGTGGGCAGTATGAACACTGAAGCTTTCTTT.

The gene calls are TRBV19 and TRBJ1-1; D is uncertain. Trimming left V 6 bases short and J 0 bases short, with 11 bases between. CDR1 is LNHDA, CDR2 SQIVND, per germline (reference sequence). The CDR3 contains 14 residues. The CDR3 protein is CASSPETLNTEAFF. CDR3 coding DNA: TGTGCCAGTAGCCCCGAGACACTGAACACTGAAGCTTTCTTT. The full variable domain, in which reference TRBV19 and TRBJ1-1 provide the parts outside the CDR3, is DGGITQSPKYLFRKEGQNVTLSCEQNLNHDAMYWYRQDPGQGLRLIYYSQIVNDFQKGDIAEGYSVSREKKESFPLTVTSAQKNPTAFYLCASSPETLNTEAFFGQGTRLTVV.

The V gene is TRBV4-3, the J gene TRBJ2-1; 10 bases agree with TRBD2. The CDR3 runs to 16 residues. The V gene's germline CDR1 is LGHNA and CDR2 YSLEER. Losses at the gene ends were 3 bases for V and 9 bases for J; bases not matched to a gene: 11. The CDR3 is CASSHSLAGALGEQFF. For the CDR3, the DNA is TGCGCCAGCAGCCATTCTCTAGCGGGAGCTCTTGGTGAGCAGTTCTTC.

The genes are TRBV9 and TRBJ2-3, with unresolved D. CDR3 length: 14 residues. Trimming cost V 0 bases and J 4 bases, with 9 bases left between them. CDR1 is SGDLS and CDR2 is YYNGEE in the germline V gene. This CDR3 reads CASSVVVGSDTQYF. The CDR3 region has the DNA TGTGCCAGCAGCGTAGTCGTAGGGTCAGATACGCAGTATTTT.

V is TRBV4-3 and J is TRBJ2-3, with 14 bases that match TRBD2. The CDR3 consists of 15 residues. V gave up 1 base and J gave up 6 bases; unmatched junction bases: 0. Germline V gives CDR1 LGHNA, CDR2 YSLEER. CDR3: CASSQGLAGGDTQYF. The CDR3 bases are TGCGCCAGCAGCCAAGGACTAGCGGGAGGGGATACGCAGTATTTT.

The CDR3 is CASSILGGRGGSPLHF. The CDR3 DNA is TGTGCCAGTAGTATTCTCGGCGGCAGGGGTGGTTCACCCCTCCACTTT. The genes are TRBV19 and TRBJ1-6; D perhaps matches TRBD1 (6 bases). The CDR3 consists of 16 residues. From germline, CDR1 is LNHDA and CDR2 SQIVND (reference sequence). Trimming took off 3 bases at V and 9 bases at J, with 18 bases between the two ends.

This rearrangement joins TRBV28 to TRBJ2-3; the D gene is possibly TRBD2 (5 bases). With 4 bases removed from V and 0 bases from J, the gap between germline ends came to 14 bases. Germline lookup yields CDR1 MDHEN and CDR2 SYDVKM. The CDR3 spans 16 residues. The CDR3 DNA reads as TGTGCCAGCAGTTCGCCCGCGCGGGTTAGCACAGATACGCAGTATTTT. Translated: CASSSPARVSTDTQYF.

The rearrangement joins TRBV7-9 to TRBJ1-2, with TRBD1 as a possible D gene (6 bases). In germline, CDR1 is SEHNR, CDR2 FQNEAQ (reference sequence). Trimming shortened V by 5 bases and J by 8 bases, and 18 bases separated the two germline ends. CDR3 length: 14 amino acids. CDR3 DNA: TGTGCCAGCAGCCTGGGACATCGCCTCGGCGGCTACACCTTC. Amino acids: CASSLGHRLGGYTF.

CDR3: CASTPTSRGGLGETQYF. The CDR3 nucleotides are TGTGCCAGTACCCCCACCTCTAGGGGAGGACTAGGGGAGACCCAGTACTTC. The rearrangement uses TRBV19 and TRBJ2-5; 7 bases align to TRBD2. The CDR3 has 17 residues. CDR1 is LNHDA, CDR2 SQIVND, per germline (reference sequence). V lost 7 bases to trimming and J lost 5 bases; unmatched junction nucleotides: 19.

The gene calls are TRBV2 and TRBJ2-5; TRBD2 matches 7 bases. The germline V gene has CDR1 SNHLY and CDR2 FYNNEI. Trimming removed 4 bases from V and 4 bases from J; junction bases left unmatched: 3. CDR3 length: 13 residues. CDR3 DNA sequence: TGTGCCAGCAGTGGGACTAGACCAGAGACCCAGTACTTC. Protein sequence: CASSGTRPETQYF.

The rearrangement joins TRBV29-1 to TRBJ1-2; possibly TRBD1 for D (6 bases). V lost 1 base to trimming and J lost 8 bases, with 11 bases between them. This CDR3 contains 12 residues. Germline loops: CDR1 SQVTM, CDR2 ANQGSEA. As DNA, the CDR3 is TGCAGCGTTGAAGGTTCAGGGGTCGGCTACACCTTC. This translates into CSVEGSGVGYTF.

The chain carries TRBV19 and TRBJ2-5, with a possible D match to TRBD1 (5 bases). The V gene lost 5 bases and the J gene lost 5 bases, with 15 bases spanning the gap. CDR3 length: 14 amino acids. Germline lookup yields CDR1 LNHDA and CDR2 SQIVND (reference sequence). The CDR3 DNA reads as TGTGCCAGTAGTTTCTCGGCCCCAGGGGAGACCCAGTACTTC. Amino acid sequence: CASSFSAPGETQYF.